The next 24 T cell receptor beta chains were all read from a single sample in a study of T cells in Graves' hyperthyroidism and ophthalmopathy (dated by TCRdb to the late 2010s). Libraries came from multiplex PCR. The sequencer was an Illumina HiSeq 2000. The TCR beta CDR3 regions were amplified from the RNA transcripts. For the first round of RT-PCR on the TCR CDR3, the HTBI primer set was used together with the Qiagen OneStep RT-PCR kit. The public reads were reprocessed in TCRdb via fastp at Q25 and MiXCR, keeping in-frame beta chains. Rows are unified per CDR3 protein, each entry keeping the most common DNA and genes. This sample comprises 350,000 or so distinct CDR3 sequences, 15% to 20% of them detected only once. The top ten constitute 49% of the sample. The sequenced sample consisted of blood. These receptors were collected from a woman between 45 and 60 years old with Graves' hyperthyroidism.

The chain is built from TRBV24-1 and TRBJ2-3; TRBD2 matches at 7 bases. Per the germline V gene, CDR1 is KGHDR and CDR2 is SFDVKD. CDR3 length: 14 amino acids. V lost 8 bases, J lost 4 bases, and 8 bases stayed unmatched. CDR3 coding DNA: TGTGCCACCAAGGCGGCGGGAGACTCAGATACGCAGTATTTT. This gives the protein CATKAAGDSDTQYF.

The J gene is TRBJ1-3, the V gene TRBV9; 7 bases align to TRBD1. Looked up from germline, CDR1 is SGDLS and CDR2 is YYNGEE. This CDR3 contains 16 residues. Unmatched junction bases numbered 6, after V lost 3 bases and J lost 0 bases. The chain's CDR3 is CASSGDSFSSGNTIYF. In DNA form, the CDR3 reads TGTGCCAGCAGCGGGGACAGTTTCAGCTCTGGAAACACCATATATTTT. Drawing the rest from reference TRBV9 and TRBJ1-3, the complete variable domain is DSGVTQTPKHLITATGQRVTLRCSPRSGDLSVYWYQQSLDQGLQFLIQYYNGEERAKGNILERFSAQQFPDLHSELNLSSLELGDSALYFCASSGDSFSSGNTIYFGEGSWLTVV.

The gene calls are TRBV11-2 and TRBJ1-4; D call uncertain. This CDR3 region has 14 residues. The germline V and J ends were trimmed by 5 bases and 10 bases, with 17 bases remaining between them. CDR1 is SGHAT and CDR2 is FQNNGV in the germline V gene. The CDR3 coding sequence is TGTGCCAGCAGCCCGACGAGGGTAGATGGAAAACTGTTTTTT. Translated, it gives CASSPTRVDGKLFF.

In its sample, this clonotype was seen many times. V and J are TRBV5-1 and TRBJ1-2; D ambiguous. The CDR3 loop spans 13 amino acids. V lost 0 bases and J lost 6, with 9 bases in between. Germline assignment: CDR1 SGHRS and CDR2 YFSETQ. CDR3 in DNA: TGCGCCAGCAGCTTGGCCTCACTTGATGGCTACACCTTC. This encodes CASSLASLDGYTF. Based on the CDR3 plus reference TRBV5-1 and TRBJ1-2, the full variable domain is KAGVTQTPRYLIKTRGQQVTLSCSPISGHRSVSWYQQTPGQGLQFLFEYFSETQRNKGNFPGRFSGRQFSNSRSEMNVSTLELGDSALYLCASSLASLDGYTFGSGTRLTVV.

This clonotype was detected ten times or more. This rearrangement joins TRBV28 to TRBJ2-4; 9 positions agree with TRBD2. This CDR3 comprises 17 residues. Germline V CDR1 and CDR2: MDHEN, SYDVKM. V shed 6 bases, J shed 0 bases, and the junction held 9 bases outside the gene matches. CDR3 nucleotides: TGTGCCAGCAGAACTAGCGGGCCATCCCTAGCCAAAAACATTCAGTACTTC. It codes for CASRTSGPSLAKNIQYF.

This clonotype occurred a few times. In nucleotides, the CDR3 is TGTGCCAGCAATCGGGTTGTGGATGAGCAGTTCTTC. This gives the protein CASNRVVDEQFF. This sequence joins TRBV2 and TRBJ2-1; D not certain. The CDR3 has 12 amino acids. V gave up 7 bases and J gave up 8 bases, with 12 bases separating them. The germline V gene has CDR1 SNHLY and CDR2 FYNNEI.

The rearrangement joins TRBV6-2 or TRBV6-3 to TRBJ2-2; 13 bases line up with TRBD2. This CDR3 has 17 amino acids. Germline values: CDR1 MNHEY, CDR2 SVGEGT. V lost 6 bases to trimming and J lost 6 bases; unmatched junction nucleotides: 10. CDR3 protein: CASSDGTSGKNPGELFF. For the CDR3, the DNA is TGTGCCAGCAGCGATGGGACTAGCGGGAAAAATCCCGGGGAGCTGTTTTTT.

This clonotype was seen a handful of times. V is TRBV6-2 or TRBV6-3 and J is TRBJ1-1; D gene unclear. Germline V CDR1 and CDR2: MNHEY, SVGEGT. The CDR3 runs 16 residues. V lost 2 bases and J lost 4, with 17 bases in between. The chain's CDR3 is CASSYLTTRFGTEAFF. CDR3 nucleotides: TGTGCCAGCAGTTACCTAACCACTAGGTTCGGCACTGAAGCTTTCTTT.

This clonotype was counted many times. The chain employs TRBV7-3 and TRBJ2-1; D gene uncertain. CDR1 and CDR2 from the germline V gene are SGHTA and FQGTGA. V lost 3 bases and J 6 bases, leaving 12 bases between the germline ends. This CDR3 has 14 residues. The CDR3 here is CASSFGSWGNEQFF. The CDR3 nucleotides are TGTGCCAGCAGCTTCGGGTCGTGGGGCAATGAGCAGTTCTTC.

In this sample, this clonotype turned up many times. The chain combines TRBV28 with TRBJ1-5, with a weak D call TRBD1 (5 bases). With 3 bases removed from V and 3 bases from J, the gap between germline ends came to 15 bases. Germline V lookup: CDR1 MDHEN, CDR2 SYDVKM. This CDR3 is 16 amino acids long. The CDR3 is CASSFLRGWANQPQHF. Here the CDR3 DNA reads TGTGCCAGCAGTTTCTTAAGGGGTTGGGCCAATCAGCCCCAGCATTTT. The full variable domain, its missing parts supplied by reference TRBV28 and TRBJ1-5, is DVKVTQSSRYLVKRTGEKVFLECVQDMDHENMFWYRQDPGLGLRLIYFSYDVKMKEKGDIPEGYSVSREKKERFSLILESASTNQTSMYLCASSFLRGWANQPQHFGDGTRLSIL.

This clonotype was seen ten or more times. The genes are TRBV18 and TRBJ2-2, with a possible D match to TRBD1 (6 bases). CDR3 length equals 15 residues. Germline lookup yields CDR1 KGHSH and CDR2 LQKENI. With 5 bases removed from V and 1 base from J, the gap between germline ends came to 11 bases. The CDR3: CASSSKGQNTGELFF. In DNA form, the CDR3 reads TGTGCCAGCTCATCAAAGGGACAGAACACCGGGGAGCTGTTTTTT.

This chain uses TRBV7-2 with TRBJ1-4; D call uncertain. V lost 1 base and J 7 bases, leaving 10 bases between the germline ends. The CDR3 covers 14 residues. Germline V gives CDR1 SGHTA, CDR2 FQGNSA. DNA for the CDR3: TGTGCCAGCAGCTTAGGTTCTGATCCTGAAAAACTGTTTTTT. Residues: CASSLGSDPEKLFF. The full variable domain, its missing parts supplied by reference TRBV7-2 and TRBJ1-4, is GAGVSQSPSNKVTEKGKDVELRCDPISGHTALYWYRQSLGQGLEFLIYFQGNSAPDKSGLPSDRFSAERTGGSVSTLTIQRTQQEDSAVYLCASSLGSDPEKLFFGSGTQLSVL.

The J gene is TRBJ2-7, the V gene TRBV12-3 or TRBV12-4; 7 bases map to TRBD1. The J call is in doubt because the DNA end fits TRBJ2-1 better. The CDR3 is 14 residues long. Here the CDR3 reads CASSPRQGSYEQFF. The DNA for the CDR3 is TGTGCCAGCAGTCCCCGACAGGGATCCTACGAGCAGTTCTTC.

This clonotype was observed a few times. CDR3 nucleotide sequence: TGTGCCAGCAGTGATCCGGGAGCGGCCTACGAGCAGTACTTC. Translation gives CASSDPGAAYEQYF. J is TRBJ2-7 and V is TRBV6-1; D perhaps matches TRBD2 (6 bases). The germline CDR1 and CDR2 sequences are MNHNS and SASEGT. The V and J ends lost 3 bases and 2 bases respectively, with 11 bases between them. CDR3 length equals 14 residues.

The gene calls are TRBV11-2 and TRBJ1-2; 9 bases align to TRBD1. Looked up from germline, CDR1 is SGHAT and CDR2 is FQNNGV. This CDR3 is built from 15 residues. V was pared by 6 bases and J by 4 bases, with 9 bases of the junction left unmatched. The CDR3 region has the DNA TGTGCCAGCAGTTTCGACAGGGGGTATACCTATGGCTACACCTTC. It codes for CASSFDRGYTYGYTF. The full variable domain, rest sourced from reference TRBV11-2 and TRBJ1-2, is EAGVAQSPRYKIIEKRQSVAFWCNPISGHATLYWYQQILGQGPKLLIQFQNNGVVDDSQLPKDRFSAERLKGVDSTLKIQPAKLEDSAVYLCASSFDRGYTYGYTFGSGTRLTVV.

The rearrangement links TRBV19 to TRBJ2-6; unclear D gene. The CDR3 runs 14 residues. The V end lost 5 bases, the J end lost 2 bases, and 7 bases lay between the germline ends. CDR1 and CDR2 from the germline V gene are LNHDA and SQIVND (reference sequence). The CDR3 DNA reads TGTGCCAGTAGTTGGTTTACTGGGGCCAACGTCCTGACTTTC. Protein: CASSWFTGANVLTF.

This clonotype was observed at least ten times. This rearrangement joins TRBV30 to TRBJ1-2; no reliable D call. The germline gives CDR1 GTSNPN, CDR2 SVGIG (reference sequence). The CDR3 covers 12 residues. V dropped 1 base and J dropped 8 bases, with 11 bases sitting between them. CDR3 in amino acids: CAWSGPDRGYTF. CDR3 in DNA: TGTGCCTGGAGTGGGCCCGATCGGGGCTACACCTTC.

CDR3 in amino acids: CASSPRRAGGISGNTIYF. The CDR3 DNA follows: TGTGCCAGCAGTCCTCGGCGGGCAGGTGGGATCTCTGGAAACACCATATATTTT. The genes are TRBV27 and TRBJ1-3; no reliable D call. In germline, CDR1 is MNHEY, CDR2 SMNVEV (reference sequence). Trimming removed 5 bases from V and 0 bases from J, with 20 bases in between. This CDR3 comprises 18 residues.

The V and J genes are TRBV6-1 and TRBJ1-3; TRBD1 matches at 7 bases. The CDR3 sequence is 15 residues long. With 6 bases clipped from V and 4 bases from J, the junction kept 9 bases outside the gene matches. CDR1 MNHNS and CDR2 SASEGT come from the germline V gene. In nucleotides, the CDR3 is TGTGCCAGCAGCCCCAGGGGGTTGCGGGGAAACACCATATATTTT. Protein sequence: CASSPRGLRGNTIYF.

This clonotype was counted at least ten times. The rearrangement links TRBV6-2 or TRBV6-3 to TRBJ2-7; D is perhaps TRBD2 (6 bases). Trimming removed 8 bases from V and 3 bases from J, with 14 bases in between. Germline V lookup: CDR1 MNHEY, CDR2 SVGEGT. CDR3 length: 13 amino acids. CDR3 nucleotides: TGTGCCAGCGGTCCGGGACTCCTCTACGAGCAGTACTTC. Protein: CASGPGLLYEQYF.

This sequence joins TRBV19 and TRBJ1-4, with 9 bases lining up with TRBD1. Germline V gives CDR1 LNHDA, CDR2 SQIVND (reference sequence). J was trimmed by 5 bases and V by 9 bases; bases with no gene match: 7. This CDR3 region has 14 residues. CDR3 sequence reads: CASTGQGMNEKLFF. The DNA for the CDR3 is TGTGCCAGCACAGGACAGGGGATGAATGAAAAACTGTTTTTT.

This clonotype was seen repeatedly, ten times or more. This chain uses TRBV3-1 with TRBJ1-2; a possible D gene is TRBD1 (5 bases). CDR3 size: 12 residues. V lost 5 bases to trimming and J lost 4 bases, with 8 bases between them. Germline CDR1 and CDR2: LGHDT and YNNKEL (reference sequence). The CDR3 protein is CASSSDSYGYTF. The CDR3 DNA sequence: TGTGCCAGCAGCTCCGACAGCTATGGCTACACCTTC.

Note on this clonotype: Compared with germline, one end of the junction differs, possibly owing to a read error. The rearrangement joins TRBV14 to TRBJ1-1, with D possibly TRBD1 on 5 matching bases. The CDR3 sequence is 14 residues long. Per the germline V gene, CDR1 is SGHDN and CDR2 is FVKESK. CDR3 residues: CASSPPWGNAEAFF. CDR3 DNA sequence: TGTGCCAGCAGCCCCCCTTGGGGGAACGCTGAAGCTTTCTTT.

This clonotype appeared many times. The chain carries TRBV6-1 and TRBJ1-2, with D perhaps TRBD1 (6 bases). With 6 bases removed from V and 7 bases from J, the gap between germline ends came to 21 bases. Germline V gene lookup returns CDR1 MNHNS and CDR2 SASEGT. This CDR3 has 15 amino acids. The CDR3: CASSFKQGWESGYTF. As DNA, the CDR3 is TGTGCCAGCAGCTTTAAGCAGGGGTGGGAAAGTGGCTACACCTTC.